The clone carrying this T cell receptor (beta chain) was detected once. Its antigen is unidentified. The data originate from a study of blood T cells in healthy people across ages. Study-level results: Age brought a roughly linear fall in TCR beta diversity measured per million T cells.

The authors drew around 9.3 milliliters of peripheral blood from each donor. V shed 6 bases and J 7 bases; nucleotides not matched to a gene: 6. Germline V gene data show CDR1 as MRHNA and CDR2 as SNTAGT. CDR3 length: 13 amino acids. Primed by a sample-barcoded 5' primer and a J-beta primer mix, a second PCR proceeded for 7 to 11 cycles. MiXCR, run by TCRdb on the 5' RACE reads, gives a single entry per CDR3 protein. This sample has some 1 million distinct CDR3 sequences, with 40% to 45% found just once. Sequencing was performed on blood. The genes are TRBV6-4 and TRBJ1-2; 9 bases map to TRBD1. The TCR sequence derives from a woman aged 55-70 years in good health. The CDR3 loop is CASRKGTGFGYTF. CDR3 bases: TGTGCCAGCAGGAAAGGGACAGGGTTTGGCTACACCTTC.